This is a list of T cell receptor beta chains from one sample in a study of blood T cells in healthy people across ages. TCRdb fed the 5' RACE reads into MiXCR, producing one record per CDR3 protein. This sample has 1,300,000 or so distinct CDR3 sequences, with around 59% found just once. The sequenced material came from blood. Source of these receptors: a man aged 18 to 30 in good health. CDR3s include the opening cysteine and the closing phenylalanine or tryptophan.

TRBV7-9	TRBJ2-1	CASRGTDNYEQNF
TRBV5-4	TRBJ2-1	CASSASGAIWEQFF
TRBV4-1	TRBJ2-1	CASSVGTGLYNEQFF
TRBV29-1	.	CSVKDLRQGIYEQYF
TRBV20-1	TRBJ1-3	CSASFSNTIYF
TRBV11-2	TRBJ2-1	CASSRASSSYNEQFF
TRBV10-3	.	CAIRWEGNEAEQYF
TRBV7-9	TRBJ2-7	CASSLSRLTGSYEQYF
TRBV28	.	CATTTGAYEQYF
TRBV29-1	TRBJ2-3	CSVETPQGAFGTDTQYF
TRBV11-2	TRBJ2-1	CASSLGGARNEQFF
TRBV12-3/TRBV12-4	.	CASRTIRDPWETQYF
TRBV12-3/TRBV12-4	.	CASSFRWTSLWQETQYF
TRBV10-1	TRBJ2-7	CAKRGEQYF
TRBV3-1	TRBJ1-2	CASSQGDNPNYGYTF
TRBV20-1	TRBJ2-3	CSLAFADTQYF
TRBV7-8	TRBJ2-1	CASSERTESYNEQFF
TRBV11-2	TRBJ2-5	CASSLSRSRYF
TRBV4-2	TRBJ1-6	CASSQEGLNSPLHF
TRBV7-8	TRBJ2-1	CASSFTSGVYNEQFF